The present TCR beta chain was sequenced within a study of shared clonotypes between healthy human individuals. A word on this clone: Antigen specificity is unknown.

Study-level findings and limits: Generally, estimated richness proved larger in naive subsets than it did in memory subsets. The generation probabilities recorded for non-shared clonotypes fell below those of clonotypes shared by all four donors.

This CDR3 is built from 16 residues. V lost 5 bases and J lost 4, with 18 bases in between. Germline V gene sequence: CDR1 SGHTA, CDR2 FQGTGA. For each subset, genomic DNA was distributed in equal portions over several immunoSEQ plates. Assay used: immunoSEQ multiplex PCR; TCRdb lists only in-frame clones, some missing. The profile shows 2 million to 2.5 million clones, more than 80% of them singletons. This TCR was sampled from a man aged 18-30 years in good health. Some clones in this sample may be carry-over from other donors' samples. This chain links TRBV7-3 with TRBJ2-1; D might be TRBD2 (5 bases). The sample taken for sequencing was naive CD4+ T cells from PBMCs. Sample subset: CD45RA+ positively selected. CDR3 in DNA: TGTGCCAGCAGCCCCCCGGAGGCCCCGCAATACAATGAGCAGTTCTTC. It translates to CASSPPEAPQYNEQFF. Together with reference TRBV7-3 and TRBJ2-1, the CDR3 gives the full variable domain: GAGVSQTPSNKVTEKGKYVELRCDPISGHTALYWYRQSLGQGPEFLIYFQGTGAADDSGLPNDRFFAVRPEGSVSTLKIQRTERGDSAVYLCASSPPEAPQYNEQFFGPGTRLTVL.